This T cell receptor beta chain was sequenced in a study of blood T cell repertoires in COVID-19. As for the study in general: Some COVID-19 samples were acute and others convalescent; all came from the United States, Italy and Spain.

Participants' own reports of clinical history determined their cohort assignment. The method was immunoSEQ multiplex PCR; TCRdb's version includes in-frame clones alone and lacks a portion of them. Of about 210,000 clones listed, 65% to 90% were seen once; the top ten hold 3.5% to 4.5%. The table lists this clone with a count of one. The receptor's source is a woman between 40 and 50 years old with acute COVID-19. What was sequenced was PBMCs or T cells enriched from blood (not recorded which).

This CDR3 is CASSSDYSGNEQFF. CDR3 nucleotide sequence: TGTGCCAGCAGCTCGGACTACTCGGGAAATGAGCAGTTCTTC. The rearrangement links TRBV7-3 to TRBJ2-1, with D possibly TRBD2 on 6 matching bases. Looked up from germline, CDR1 is SGHTA and CDR2 is FQGTGA. The CDR3 sequence is 14 residues long. Trimming left V 4 bases short and J 7 bases short, with 14 bases between.